What follows are 9 T cell receptor beta chains derived from one specimen sequenced in a study of T cell responses to AZD1222 COVID-19 vaccine. Sequencing was performed with immunoSEQ multiplex PCR; in TCRdb, only in-frame clones are kept and a portion is missing. The repertoire includes about 120,000 clones, around 90% of them detected once, and about a tenth sits in the top ten. Sample: peripheral blood, taken on day 0 of AZD1222 vaccination. The receptors stem from an adult in good health.

The rearrangement uses TRBV15 and TRBJ2-1; possibly TRBD2 for D (5 bases). Looked up from germline, CDR1 is LNHNV and CDR2 is YYDKDF (reference sequence). The CDR3 has 16 amino acids. The ends were cut back, 0 bases at V and 3 bases at J, with 12 bases in the middle. DNA for the CDR3: TGTGCCACCAGCAGAGAGTCGGACTCTTACTACAATGAGCAGTTCTTC. Amino acid sequence: CATSRESDSYYNEQFF.

J is TRBJ2-1 and V is TRBV19; maybe TRBD2 (5 bases). Germline CDR1 LNHDA, CDR2 SQIVND (reference sequence). Between the trimmed V and J ends, which lost 5 bases and 6 bases, there was a span of 17 bases. This CDR3 is built from 15 residues. CDR3 DNA sequence: TGTGCCAGTAGTTTGGCCAGCCGGGGTCTCAATGAGCAGTTCTTC. This translates into CASSLASRGLNEQFF.

V gene TRBV4-2 combines with J gene TRBJ1-1; tentatively, D is TRBD1 (6 bases). Germline-derived CDR1 and CDR2 are LGHNA and YNFKEQ. Trimming cost V 1 base and J 2 bases, with 14 bases left between them. The CDR3 totals 16 residues. The CDR3 DNA sequence: TGTGCCAGCAGCCAAGGGCCCAGGACAGACAACACTGAAGCTTTCTTT. This sequence encodes CASSQGPRTDNTEAFF.

The chain carries TRBV7-9 and TRBJ1-4; 7 positions match TRBD1. J was trimmed by 8 bases and V by 1 base; bases with no gene match: 7. CDR1 and CDR2 from the germline V gene are SEHNR and FQNEAQ (reference sequence). This CDR3 spans 15 amino acids. CDR3 bases: TGTGCCAGCAGCTTAGAGGCAGGGACAGAGGAAAAACTGTTTTTT. Protein product: CASSLEAGTEEKLFF.

The gene calls are TRBV6-5 and TRBJ1-5; D is uncertain. The CDR3 length is 16 residues. With 2 bases removed from V and 1 base from J, the gap between germline ends came to 12 bases. Per germline, CDR1 MNHEY and CDR2 SVGAGI. For the CDR3, the DNA is TGTGCCAGCAGTTACATTTCGGCGGGGAGCAATCAGCCCCAGCATTTT. Its protein is CASSYISAGSNQPQHF.

The chain uses TRBV5-1 and TRBJ1-4, with 7 nucleotides matching TRBD1. V gave up 4 bases and J gave up 6 bases; unmatched junction bases: 9. There are 15 residues in the CDR3. Germline values: CDR1 SGHRS, CDR2 YFSETQ. The CDR3 bases are TGCGCCAGCAGCCTCACAGGGGCTAGGGATGAAAAACTGTTTTTT. It is translated as CASSLTGARDEKLFF.

V is TRBV30 and J is TRBJ1-3; D call uncertain. Between the trimmed V and J ends, which lost 0 bases and 0 bases, there was a span of 6 bases. Germline assignment: CDR1 GTSNPN and CDR2 SVGIG (reference sequence). CDR3 length: 14 residues. The DNA of the CDR3 is TGTGCCTGGAGTGTAGGGAGCTCTGGAAACACCATATATTTT. Its translation: CAWSVGSSGNTIYF.

Only one count was recorded for this clone. This chain links TRBV28 with TRBJ1-2; D possibly corresponds to TRBD1 (6 bases). The CDR3 extends over 13 amino acids. V was shortened by 6 bases and J by 1 base, with 9 bases between the two germline ends. Germline V CDR1 and CDR2: MDHEN, SYDVKM. CDR3 nucleotide sequence: TGTGCCAGCAGATCGGACAGTAACTATGGCTACACCTTC. Its protein product is CASRSDSNYGYTF.

This chain uses TRBV18 with TRBJ1-1, with D possibly being TRBD1 (5 bases). The CDR3 spans 16 residues. The germline V and J ends were trimmed by 3 bases and 0 bases, with 14 bases remaining between them. Per the germline V gene, CDR1 is KGHSH and CDR2 is LQKENI. For the CDR3, the DNA is TGTGCCAGCTCACCTTGGGAGGGGTCGATGAACACTGAAGCTTTCTTT. It yields the protein CASSPWEGSMNTEAFF.